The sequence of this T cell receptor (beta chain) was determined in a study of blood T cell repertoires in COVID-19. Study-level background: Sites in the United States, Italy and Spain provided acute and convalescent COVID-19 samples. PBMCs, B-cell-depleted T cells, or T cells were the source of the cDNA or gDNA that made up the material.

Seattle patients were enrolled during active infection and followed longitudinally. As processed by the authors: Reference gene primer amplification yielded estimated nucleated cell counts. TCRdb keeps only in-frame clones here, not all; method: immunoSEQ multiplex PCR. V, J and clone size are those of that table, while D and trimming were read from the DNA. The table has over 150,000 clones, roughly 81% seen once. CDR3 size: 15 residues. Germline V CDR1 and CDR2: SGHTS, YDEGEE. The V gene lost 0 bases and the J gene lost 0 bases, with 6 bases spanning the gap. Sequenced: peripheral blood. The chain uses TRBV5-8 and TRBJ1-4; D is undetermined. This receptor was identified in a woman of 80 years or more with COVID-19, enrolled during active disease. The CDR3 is CASSLGGTTNEKLFF. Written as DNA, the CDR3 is TGTGCCAGCAGCTTGGGAGGGACAACTAATGAAAAACTGTTTTTT.